These T cell receptor beta chains were read from a single sample in a study of T-cell memory formation after mild COVID-19. TCRdb independently ran MiXCR on the 5' RACE reads; one entry per CDR3 protein. The sample carries some 69,000 distinct CDR3 sequences, about a sixth recorded once. The source material was PBMCs or a T cell subset sorted from them (not recorded which). Source of these receptors: an adult woman who had mild COVID-19 (a few samples of this study predate the infection). Cell type and time point are not known. The CDR3 runs from the conserved cysteine through the conserved F or W. A D gene is named only where the DNA matches it firmly. Only part of the rows carry a size: once, few, many, or a class if the clone is expanded.

j_call d_call clone_size v_call cdr3_nt cdr3_aa
TRBJ2-7 TRBD2 NA TRBV9 TGTGCCAGCAGCGACGCGGGGGGTCCCTCCTACGAGCAGTACTTC CASSDAGGPSYEQYF
TRBJ2-1 NA many TRBV5-1 TGCGCCAGCAGCTTTACAGCGGAGCAGTTCTTC CASSFTAEQFF
TRBJ2-7 TRBD1 few TRBV3-1 TGTGCCAGCAGCCAAGGGGCAGGGGGTAACTACGAGCAGTACTTC CASSQGAGGNYEQYF
TRBJ1-1 NA NA TRBV11-2 TGTGCCAGCACACCCATCGGCACTGAAGCTTTCTTT CASTPIGTEAFF
TRBJ2-3 NA once TRBV7-9 TGTGCCAGCTCCACTCCGGGGGTACCTTTCACAGATACGCAGTATTTT CASSTPGVPFTDTQYF
TRBJ2-7 TRBD2 NA TRBV30 TGTGCCTGGAGTCCGCTTTCGGGCGGGGGGCCCGCTTACTACGAGCAGTACTTC CAWSPLSGGGPAYYEQYF
TRBJ2-5 TRBD1 NA TRBV12-3/TRBV12-4 TGTGCCAGCAGTTTTGGCCAGGGGGTGTTTGGAGAGACCCAGTACTTC CASSFGQGVFGETQYF
TRBJ1-2 NA few TRBV5-5 TGTGCCAGCAGCTTGAGGTTTGGGGAAACCTATGGCTACACCTTC CASSLRFGETYGYTF
TRBJ2-1 TRBD2 NA TRBV6-2/TRBV6-3 TGTGCCAGCAGTTACCACGAGACTAGCGGGACCTACAATGAGCAGTTCTTC CASSYHETSGTYNEQFF
TRBJ2-7 TRBD2 NA TRBV7-6 TGTGCCAGCAGCTTAACTAGCGGGCAGGTTTACGAGCAGTACTTC CASSLTSGQVYEQYF
TRBJ2-3 TRBD2 NA TRBV18 TGTGCCAGCTCACCTGGGCGGGGGATGCCCGTTACAGATACGCAGTATTTT CASSPGRGMPVTDTQYF
TRBJ2-3 NA few TRBV7-9 TGTGCCAGCAGCTTTTTAACTAGCTCTCCAGATACGCAGTATTTT CASSFLTSSPDTQYF
TRBJ2-5 NA few TRBV20-1 TGCAGTGCTAGAGATAGTGGGTCAGGGTCACTCCAAGAGACCCAGTACTTC CSARDSGSGSLQETQYF
TRBJ1-1 NA few TRBV30 TGTGCCTGGAGTGTACTTGGCACTGAAGCTTTCTTT CAWSVLGTEAFF
TRBJ2-7 NA NA TRBV3-1 TGTGCCAGCAGCCAAGATTACCCCTACGAGCAGTACTTC CASSQDYPYEQYF
TRBJ2-5 TRBD2 NA TRBV7-3 TGTGCCAGCAGCCACGGACTAGCGGGAGGAGAGACCCAGTACTTC CASSHGLAGGETQYF
TRBJ1-1 NA NA TRBV7-9 TGTGCCAGCAGCGGGAAGGGAGGAGTAGAAGTCGCTTTCTTT CASSGKGGVEVAFF
TRBJ2-2 NA NA TRBV12-3/TRBV12-4 TGTGCCAGCAGTTTCGGAAGGGCCGCGAACACCGGGGAGCTGTTTTTT CASSFGRAANTGELFF
TRBJ1-5 NA NA TRBV7-8 TGTGCCAGCAGCTTAGGGGACGGCTATAGCAATCAGCCCCAGCATTTT CASSLGDGYSNQPQHF
TRBJ1-2 TRBD1 NA TRBV9 TGTGCCAGCGCAGGGACAGATGGCTACACCTTC CASAGTDGYTF
TRBJ2-1 TRBD2 few TRBV18 TGTGCCAGCTCACTTATGGAATCGACTAGCGGGATCTACAATGAGCAGTTCTTC CASSLMESTSGIYNEQFF
TRBJ2-1 TRBD1 NA TRBV5-1 TGCGCCAGCTGGGAAGGGGGCGGTGAGCAGTTCTTC CASWEGGGEQFF
TRBJ2-7 NA few TRBV6-1 TGTGCCAGCAGTGAATGGCGGGCCCAGGGGAGCTACGAGCAGTACTTC CASSEWRAQGSYEQYF
TRBJ2-5 NA many TRBV11-2 TGTGCCAGCAGCAGACAGGTCGAGGAGACCCAGTACTTC CASSRQVEETQYF
TRBJ2-7 TRBD1 few TRBV7-9 TGTGCCAGCAGCACACCATTACAGGGGCGAAGGAACGAGCAGTACTTC CASSTPLQGRRNEQYF
TRBJ2-3 TRBD2 NA TRBV24-1 TGTGCCACCAGTGACTCACGACTAGCGACTAGCACAGATACGCAGTATTTT CATSDSRLATSTDTQYF
TRBJ2-1 NA NA TRBV19 TGTGCCAGTAGTATAGCCAGTACTAGTGAGCAGTTCTTC CASSIASTSEQFF
TRBJ2-1 TRBD2 NA TRBV4-1 TGCGCCAGCAGCCCGCTAGCGGGGGGAGTTGATGAGCAGTTCTTC CASSPLAGGVDEQFF
TRBJ2-1 NA few TRBV6-1 TGTGCCAGCAGTGAAGCGCCGAGTTCAGGCAATGAGCAGTTCTTC CASSEAPSSGNEQFF
TRBJ2-7 NA few TRBV7-9 TGTGCCAGCAGCTTAGCGGAGCTGATTTACGAGCAGTACTTC CASSLAELIYEQYF
TRBJ2-3 TRBD2 few TRBV9 TGTGCCAGCAGCTTGATTAGCGGGGGCACAGATACGCAGTATTTT CASSLISGGTDTQYF
TRBJ2-7 NA few TRBV14 TGTGCCAGCAGCCAAGGGCGCCATACCTACGAGCAGTACTTC CASSQGRHTYEQYF
TRBJ2-1 NA NA TRBV9 TGTGCCAGCAGCCCGGCTAACGAGCAAAATGAGCAGTTCTTC CASSPANEQNEQFF
TRBJ2-1 NA few TRBV6-6 TGTGCCAGCAGTTACAGTCCTTACAATGAGCAGTTCTTC CASSYSPYNEQFF